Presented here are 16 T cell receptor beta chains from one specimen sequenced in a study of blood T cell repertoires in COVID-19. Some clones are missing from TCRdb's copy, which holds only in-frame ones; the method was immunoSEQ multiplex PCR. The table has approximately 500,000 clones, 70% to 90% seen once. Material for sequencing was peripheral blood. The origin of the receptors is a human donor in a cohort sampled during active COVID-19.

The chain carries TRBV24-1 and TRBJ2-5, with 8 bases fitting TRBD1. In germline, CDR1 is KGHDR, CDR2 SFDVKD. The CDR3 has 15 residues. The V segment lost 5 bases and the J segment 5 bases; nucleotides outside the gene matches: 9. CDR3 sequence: CATSVSTGVGETQYF. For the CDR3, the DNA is TGTGCCACCAGTGTGTCGACAGGGGTAGGGGAGACCCAGTACTTC.

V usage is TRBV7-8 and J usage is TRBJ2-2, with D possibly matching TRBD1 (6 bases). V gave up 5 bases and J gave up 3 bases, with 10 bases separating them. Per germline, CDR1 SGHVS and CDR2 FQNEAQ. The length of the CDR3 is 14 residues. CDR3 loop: CASSARTDTGELFF. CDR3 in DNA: TGTGCCAGCAGCGCTCGGACAGACACCGGGGAGCTGTTTTTT.

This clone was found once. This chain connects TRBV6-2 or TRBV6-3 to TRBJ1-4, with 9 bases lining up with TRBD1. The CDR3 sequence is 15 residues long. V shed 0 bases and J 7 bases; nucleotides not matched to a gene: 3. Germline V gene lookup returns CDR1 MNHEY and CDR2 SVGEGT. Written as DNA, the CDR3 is TGTGCCAGCAGTTACTCTGGGACAGGGCCTGAAAAACTGTTTTTT. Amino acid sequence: CASSYSGTGPEKLFF.

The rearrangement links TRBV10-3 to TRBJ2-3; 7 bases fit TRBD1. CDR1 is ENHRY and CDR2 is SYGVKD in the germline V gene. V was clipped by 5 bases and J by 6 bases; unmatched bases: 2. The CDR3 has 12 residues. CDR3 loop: CAISTGVDTQYF. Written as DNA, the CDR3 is TGTGCCATCAGTACAGGGGTTGATACGCAGTATTTT.

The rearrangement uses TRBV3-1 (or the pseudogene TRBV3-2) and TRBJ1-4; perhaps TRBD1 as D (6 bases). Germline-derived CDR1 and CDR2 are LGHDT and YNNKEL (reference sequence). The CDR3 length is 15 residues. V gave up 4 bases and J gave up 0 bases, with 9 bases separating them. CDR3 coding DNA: TGTGCCAGCAGCCTCGAGGGGGCAACTAATGAAAAACTGTTTTTT. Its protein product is CASSLEGATNEKLFF.

CDR3 bases: TGTGCCTGGAGTCTACTAGGCTACAATGAGCAGTTCTTC. Its protein is CAWSLLGYNEQFF. The V call is TRBV30, the J call TRBJ2-1; possibly TRBD2 for D (5 bases). The CDR3 has 13 amino acids. CDR1 and CDR2 from the germline V gene are GTSNPN and SVGIG (reference sequence). Between the trimmed V and J ends, which lost 2 bases and 3 bases, there was a span of 8 bases.

DNA of the CDR3: TGTGCCACCAGCAGACCGCAGGGGGGCGGTGAGCAGTTCTTC. It encodes CATSRPQGGGEQFF. The chain couples TRBV15 to TRBJ2-1; D might be TRBD1 (7 bases). CDR1 and CDR2 from the germline V gene are LNHNV and YYDKDF (reference sequence). This CDR3 region has 14 residues. V was cut by 2 bases and J by 9 bases, with 14 bases left in between. The whole variable domain, remainder taken from reference TRBV15 and TRBJ2-1, is DAMVIQNPRYQVTQFGKPVTLSCSQTLNHNVMYWYQQKSSQAPKLLFHYYDKDFNNEADTPDNFQSRRPNTSFCFLDIRSPGLGDTAMYLCATSRPQGGGEQFFGPGTRLTVL.

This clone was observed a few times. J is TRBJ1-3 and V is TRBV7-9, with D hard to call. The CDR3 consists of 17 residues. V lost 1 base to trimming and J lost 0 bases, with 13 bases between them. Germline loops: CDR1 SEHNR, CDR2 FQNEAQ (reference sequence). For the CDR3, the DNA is TGTGCCAGCAGCTTAGTTGGGTCAGACTACTCTGGAAACACCATATATTTT. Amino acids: CASSLVGSDYSGNTIYF.

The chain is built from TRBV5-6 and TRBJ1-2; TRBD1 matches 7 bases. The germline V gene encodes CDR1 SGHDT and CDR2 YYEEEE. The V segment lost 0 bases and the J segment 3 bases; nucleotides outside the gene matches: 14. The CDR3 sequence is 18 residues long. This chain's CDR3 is CASSLVGFTGTVDYGYTF. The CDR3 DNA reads TGTGCCAGCAGCTTGGTGGGATTTACCGGGACAGTCGACTATGGCTACACCTTC.

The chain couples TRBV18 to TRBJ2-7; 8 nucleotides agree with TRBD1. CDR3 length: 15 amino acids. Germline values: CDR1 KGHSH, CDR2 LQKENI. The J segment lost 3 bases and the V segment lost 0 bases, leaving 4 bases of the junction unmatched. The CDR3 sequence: CASSPPGQEYYEQYF. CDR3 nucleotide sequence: TGTGCCAGCTCACCACCGGGACAGGAGTACTACGAGCAGTACTTC.

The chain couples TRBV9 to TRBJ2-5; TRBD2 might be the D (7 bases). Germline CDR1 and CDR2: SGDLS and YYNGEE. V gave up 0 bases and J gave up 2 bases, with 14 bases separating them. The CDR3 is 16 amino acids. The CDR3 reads CASSVAPQGGQETQYF. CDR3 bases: TGTGCCAGCAGCGTAGCCCCACAGGGAGGGCAAGAGACCCAGTACTTC.

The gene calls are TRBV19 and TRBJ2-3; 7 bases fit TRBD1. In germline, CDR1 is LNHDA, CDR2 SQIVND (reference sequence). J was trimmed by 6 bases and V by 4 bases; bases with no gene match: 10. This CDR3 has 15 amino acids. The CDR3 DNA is TGTGCCAGTAGTAGCAGGACAGGTGGACTGGATACGCAGTATTTT. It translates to CASSSRTGGLDTQYF.

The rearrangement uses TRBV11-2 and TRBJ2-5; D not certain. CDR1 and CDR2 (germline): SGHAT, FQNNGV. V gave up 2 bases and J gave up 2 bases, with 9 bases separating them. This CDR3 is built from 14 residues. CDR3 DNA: TGTGCCAGCAGCTTACTGCCTAGTCAAGAGACCCAGTACTTC. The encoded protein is CASSLLPSQETQYF.

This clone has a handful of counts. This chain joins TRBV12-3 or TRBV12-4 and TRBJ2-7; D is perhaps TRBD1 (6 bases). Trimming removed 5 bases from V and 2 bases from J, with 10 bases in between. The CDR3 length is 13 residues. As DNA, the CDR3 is TGTGCCAGCAGTCGGACAGCTCCCTACGAGCAGTACTTC. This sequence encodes CASSRTAPYEQYF.

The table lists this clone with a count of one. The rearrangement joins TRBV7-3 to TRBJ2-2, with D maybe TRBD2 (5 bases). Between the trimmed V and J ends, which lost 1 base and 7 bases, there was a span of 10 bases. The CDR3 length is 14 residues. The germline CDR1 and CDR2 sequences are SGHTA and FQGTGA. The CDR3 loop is CASSLIGKGGELFF. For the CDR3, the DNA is TGTGCCAGCAGCTTAATCGGGAAAGGCGGGGAGCTGTTTTTT.

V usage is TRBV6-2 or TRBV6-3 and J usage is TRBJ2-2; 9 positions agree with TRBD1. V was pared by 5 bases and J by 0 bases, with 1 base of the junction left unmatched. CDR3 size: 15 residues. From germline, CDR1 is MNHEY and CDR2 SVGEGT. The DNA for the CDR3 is TGTGCCAGCAGTCGACAGGGGGCGAACACCGGGGAGCTGTTTTTT. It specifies CASSRQGANTGELFF.